A selection of T cell receptor beta chains follows, all from one sample in a study of graft-versus-host responses after intestinal transplantation. The antigens of these receptors remain unknown. Measured with immunoSEQ multiplex PCR; TCRdb has only the in-frame clones, and not every one. This sample carries over 65,000 clones, roughly 91% of them seen once, and the ten largest clones take approximately 0.096%. The material was unstimulated CD4+ T cells sorted from spleen or lymph node cells, obtained before intestinal transplant. Source of these receptors: a human donor who received an intestinal transplant. CDR3s include the opening cysteine and the closing phenylalanine or tryptophan. Fields, in order: V gene, clone size, J gene, CDR3 length, D gene, CDR3 protein, CDR3 DNA. A D gene is named only where the DNA matches it firmly. Some rows have no size entry. The others give once, few or many, or a class for an expanded clone.

TRBV7-6	-	TRBJ2-3	13	-	CASSSQGTDTQYF	TGTGCCAGCAGCTCACAGGGCACAGATACGCAGTATTTT
TRBV30	-	TRBJ1-2	13	-	CAWSYGSDYGYTF	TGTGCCTGGAGTTACGGGTCCGACTATGGCTACACCTTC
TRBV19	-	TRBJ2-7	15	TRBD1	CASSIGGGVFHEQYF	TGTGCCAGTAGTATAGGAGGGGGCGTTTTCCACGAGCAGTACTTC
TRBV2	-	TRBJ1-1	13	-	CASSESSFTEAFF	TGTGCCAGCAGTGAGTCGTCTTTCACTGAGGCTTTCTTT
TRBV18	once	TRBJ2-2	17	TRBD1	CASSPPPGKGASGELFF	TGTGCCAGCTCACCACCCCCGGGGAAGGGGGCCTCCGGGGAGCTGTTTTTT
TRBV10-2	-	TRBJ2-1	15	-	CASKVRALPDNEQFF	TGCGCCAGCAAAGTGAGGGCCTTGCCCGACAATGAGCAGTTCTTC
TRBV4-3	-	TRBJ1-1	17	-	CASSQELLLGGNTEAFF	TGCGCCAGCAGCCAAGAATTGCTTCTGGGGGGGAACACTGAAGCTTTCTTT
TRBV5-1	-	TRBJ1-1	14	-	CASSLALSSTEAFF	TGCGCCAGCAGCTTGGCTTTGTCGTCCACTGAAGCTTTCTTT
TRBV21-1	-	TRBJ2-5	18	-	CASSNLPGHSRYQETQYF	TGTGCCAGCAGCAACCTCCCAGGCCACTCACGGTACCAAGAGACCCAGTACTTC
TRBV19	-	TRBJ1-1	16	TRBD1	CARAPHRGTMNTEAFF	TGTGCCAGGGCCCCCCACAGGGGGACTATGAACACTGAAGCTTTCTTT
TRBV28	-	TRBJ1-3	17	-	CASSPPARGRAGNTIYF	TGTGCCAGCAGTCCCCCAGCGCGAGGGAGGGCTGGAAACACCATATATTTT
TRBV30	-	TRBJ2-7	13	-	CAWSKGYRHEQYF	TGTGCCTGGAGTAAGGGATACAGGCACGAGCAGTACTTC
TRBV30	-	TRBJ1-1	11	-	CAWSEGPEAFF	TGTGCCTGGAGTGAGGGGCCCGAAGCTTTCTTT
TRBV12-5	-	TRBJ2-7	14	TRBD1	CASGLGTGAYEQYF	TGTGCTAGTGGTCTCGGGACAGGAGCCTACGAGCAGTACTTC
TRBV27	-	TRBJ2-1	15	TRBD1	CASSYYRDRDNEQFF	TGTGCCAGCAGTTACTACCGGGACAGGGACAATGAGCAGTTCTTC
TRBV4-3	-	TRBJ1-6	20	TRBD1	CASSQDTRGRGASYNSPLHF	TGCGCCAGCAGCCAAGATACGAGGGGGCGCGGAGCATCCTATAATTCACCCCTCCACTTT
TRBV4-3	-	TRBJ1-2	15	TRBD1	CASSYYPGTGYGYTF	TGCGCCAGCAGCTACTATCCTGGGACAGGGTATGGCTACACCTTC
TRBV19	-	TRBJ1-6	13	TRBD1	CASSADRASPLHF	TGTGCCAGTAGTGCCGACAGGGCTTCACCCCTCCACTTT
TRBV27	once	TRBJ1-2	14	-	CASSLSRESSGYTF	TGTGCCAGCAGTTTATCGAGGGAATCCAGTGGCTACACCTTC
TRBV9	once	TRBJ1-1	14	-	CASSVQSVNTEAFF	TGTGCCAGCAGCGTGCAGTCCGTCAACACTGAAGCTTTCTTT
TRBV19	-	TRBJ2-3	16	TRBD1	CASRLLGTGNTDTQYF	TGTGCCAGTAGACTTCTGGGGACAGGGAACACAGATACGCAGTATTTT
TRBV19	-	TRBJ2-1	17	TRBD1	CASSPRTPTGWINEQFF	TGTGCCAGTAGCCCCCGAACTCCGACAGGGTGGATCAATGAGCAGTTCTTC
TRBV14	few	TRBJ1-1	16	-	CASSQVRQLVGTEAFF	TGTGCCAGCAGCCAAGTGCGGCAGTTAGTCGGGACTGAAGCTTTCTTT
TRBV7-2	once	TRBJ2-7	16	TRBD1	CASSPATGGSSYEQYF	TGTGCCAGCAGCCCTGCGACAGGGGGCAGCTCCTACGAGCAGTACTTC
TRBV2	-	TRBJ2-1	13	TRBD1	CASSWDRDNEQFF	TGTGCCAGCAGTTGGGACAGGGACAATGAGCAGTTCTTC
TRBV4-3	-	TRBJ2-1	16	TRBD2	CASSTRLAGGFNEQFF	TGCGCCAGCAGCACACGACTAGCGGGGGGGTTCAATGAGCAGTTCTTC
TRBV10-3	-	TRBJ2-2	17	TRBD1	CAISPGTGGPNTGELFF	TGTGCCATCAGTCCCGGGACAGGGGGACCGAACACCGGGGAGCTGTTTTTT
TRBV4-3	-	TRBJ2-1	17	-	CASSQTLGGAWSNEQFF	TGCGCCAGCAGCCAAACCCTTGGGGGGGCTTGGAGCAATGAGCAGTTCTTC
TRBV11-3	-	TRBJ2-6	19	-	CASSSRLGAPSSGANVLTF	TGTGCCAGCAGCTCCAGACTGGGGGCTCCCAGCTCTGGGGCCAACGTCCTGACTTTC
TRBV2	-	TRBJ1-2	14	TRBD1	CASSGQGAGYGYTF	TGTGCCAGCAGTGGTCAGGGGGCGGGCTATGGCTACACCTTC
TRBV5-6	once	TRBJ2-3	14	-	CASSPWGGEDTQYF	TGTGCCAGCAGCCCGTGGGGGGGCGAAGATACGCAGTATTTT
TRBV15	-	TRBJ2-2	14	-	CATSRVQGPGELFF	TGTGCCACCAGCAGAGTTCAGGGTCCCGGGGAGCTGTTTTTT
TRBV19	-	TRBJ2-3	15	-	CASSISGVELDTQYF	TGTGCCAGTAGTATATCAGGGGTAGAGTTGGATACGCAGTATTTT
TRBV7-2	-	TRBJ2-2	14	-	CASRSGQRTGELFF	TGTGCCAGCAGGTCAGGTCAACGAACCGGGGAGCTGTTTTTT
TRBV4-3	-	TRBJ2-5	15	-	CASSQAAGIQETQYF	TGCGCCAGCAGCCAAGCGGCAGGTATTCAAGAGACCCAGTACTTC
TRBV10-3	few	TRBJ2-7	13	TRBD1	CAIRDRAGYEQYF	TGTGCCATCAGGGACAGGGCGGGGTACGAGCAGTACTTC
TRBV29-1	-	TRBJ2-3	17	TRBD1	CSVYPIRQGPSTDTQYF	TGCAGCGTTTATCCGATTCGACAGGGCCCCAGCACAGATACGCAGTATTTT
TRBV14	-	TRBJ1-3	18	TRBD1	CASSRRPLTGTGENTIYF	TGTGCCAGCAGCCGACGCCCATTGACAGGGACGGGTGAAAACACCATATATTTT
TRBV27	-	TRBJ1-3	15	-	CASSLSGSSGNTIYF	TGTGCCAGCAGTTTATCGGGGAGCTCCGGAAACACCATATATTTT
TRBV2	-	TRBJ2-3	11	-	CASILGDTQYF	TGTGCCAGCATTCTAGGAGATACGCAGTATTTT
TRBV19	-	TRBJ2-7	16	-	CASSSKGAGISYEQYF	TGTGCCAGTAGTTCCAAAGGGGCAGGTATCTCCTACGAGCAGTACTTC
TRBV2	-	TRBJ1-5	14	-	CASSLDSGNQPQHF	TGTGCCAGCAGCTTGGACAGCGGCAATCAGCCCCAGCATTTT
TRBV19	-	TRBJ1-1	12	TRBD1	CASTDRVTEAFF	TGTGCCAGCACCGACAGGGTCACTGAAGCTTTCTTT
TRBV9	-	TRBJ2-1	14	TRBD1	CASSVYRGYNEQFF	TGTGCCAGCAGCGTGTACAGGGGGTACAATGAGCAGTTCTTC